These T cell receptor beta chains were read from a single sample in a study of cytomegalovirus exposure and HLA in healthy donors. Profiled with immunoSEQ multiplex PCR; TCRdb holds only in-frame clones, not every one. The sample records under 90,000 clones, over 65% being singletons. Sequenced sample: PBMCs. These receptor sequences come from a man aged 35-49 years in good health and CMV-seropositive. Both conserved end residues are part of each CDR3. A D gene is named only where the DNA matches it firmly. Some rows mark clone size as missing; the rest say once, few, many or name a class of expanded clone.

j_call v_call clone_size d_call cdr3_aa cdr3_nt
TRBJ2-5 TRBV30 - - CAWSSGEETQYF TGTGCCTGGAGTTCAGGGGAAGAGACCCAGTACTTC
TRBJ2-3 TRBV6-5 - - CASSLTVGDTQYF TGTGCCAGCAGTCTGACAGTGGGAGATACGCAGTATTTT
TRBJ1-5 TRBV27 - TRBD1 CASSFGPGDRVGQPQHF TGTGCCAGCAGTTTCGGACCCGGGGACAGAGTCGGTCAGCCCCAGCATTTT
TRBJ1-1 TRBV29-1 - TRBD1 CSVRQGINTEAFF TGCAGCGTAAGACAGGGGATAAACACTGAAGCTTTCTTT
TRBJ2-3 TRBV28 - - CASSSQLGTDTQYF TGTGCCAGCAGTTCACAGCTGGGCACAGATACGCAGTATTTT
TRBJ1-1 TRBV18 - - CASSLRGMNTEAFF TGTGCCAGCTCTCTTCGAGGTATGAACACTGAAGCTTTCTTT
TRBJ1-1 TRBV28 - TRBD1 CASIQPGQGNTEAFF TGTGCCAGCATCCAACCGGGACAGGGGAACACTGAAGCTTTCTTT
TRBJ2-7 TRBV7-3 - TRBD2 CASSPRTSGSREQYF TGTGCCAGCAGCCCCCGGACTAGCGGGAGTCGGGAGCAGTACTTC
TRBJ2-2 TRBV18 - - CASSPRRGTGNTGELFF TGTGCCAGCTCCCCGCGGCGGGGGACAGGGAACACCGGGGAGCTGTTTTTT
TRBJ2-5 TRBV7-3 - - CASSLNPGLETQYF TGTGCCAGCAGCTTAAATCCAGGGTTAGAGACCCAGTACTTC
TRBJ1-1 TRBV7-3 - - CASSPRVGRQAPTEAFF TGTGCCAGCAGCCCCAGGGTGGGCAGGCAGGCACCGACTGAAGCTTTCTTT
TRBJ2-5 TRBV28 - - CASRPAGVQETQYF TGTGCCAGCAGACCGGCGGGTGTACAAGAGACCCAGTACTTC
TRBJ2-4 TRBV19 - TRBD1 CASSKVPGQAKNIQYF TGTGCCAGTAGTAAGGTACCGGGACAGGCCAAAAACATTCAGTACTTC
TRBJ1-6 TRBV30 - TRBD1 CAWSAGQGRSPLHF TGTGCCTGGAGTGCCGGACAGGGACGATCACCCCTCCACTTT
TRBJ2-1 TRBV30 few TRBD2 CAWGVFGRAAEQFF TGTGCCTGGGGTGTGTTTGGGAGGGCCGCTGAGCAGTTCTTC
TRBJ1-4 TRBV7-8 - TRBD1 CASTITGDGEKLFF TGTGCCAGCACCATAACAGGGGACGGTGAAAAACTGTTTTTT
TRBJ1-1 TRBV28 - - CASSLNPAGTEAFF TGTGCCAGCAGTCTTAATCCGGCAGGCACTGAAGCTTTCTTT
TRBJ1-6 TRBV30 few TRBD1 CAWSLPTGTGGENSPLHF TGTGCCTGGAGTTTGCCTACCGGGACAGGGGGCGAGAATTCACCCCTCCACTTT
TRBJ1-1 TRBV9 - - CASSVDGGFTEAFF TGTGCCAGCAGCGTAGATGGGGGGTTCACTGAAGCTTTCTTT
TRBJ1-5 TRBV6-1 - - CASTKPGDSNQPQHF TGTGCCAGCACCAAGCCGGGGGATAGCAATCAGCCCCAGCATTTT
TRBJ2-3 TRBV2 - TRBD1 CASKGGDTDTQYF TGTGCCAGCAAAGGGGGCGACACAGATACGCAGTATTTT
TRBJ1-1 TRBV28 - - CASSLGQANTEAFF TGTGCCAGCAGTTTAGGGCAGGCAAACACTGAAGCTTTCTTT
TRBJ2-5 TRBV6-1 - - CASSKNIIETQYF TGTGCCAGCAGCAAAAACATTATAGAGACCCAGTACTTC
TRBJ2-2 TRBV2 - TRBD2 CASTVLAGGPGELFF TGTGCCAGCACCGTACTAGCGGGGGGGCCCGGGGAGCTGTTTTTT
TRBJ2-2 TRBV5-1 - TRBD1 CASSFTGTGSSGELFF TGCGCCAGCAGCTTTACCGGGACAGGGAGTTCCGGGGAGCTGTTTTTT
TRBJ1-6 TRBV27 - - CASSLTGRDSPLHF TGTGCCAGCAGCTTAACGGGAAGGGATTCACCCCTCCACTTT
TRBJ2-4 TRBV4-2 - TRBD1 CASSPMNQGVAKNIQYF TGTGCCAGCAGCCCAATGAATCAGGGGGTAGCCAAAAACATTCAGTACTTC
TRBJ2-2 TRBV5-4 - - CASSKQYSTGELFF TGTGCCAGCAGCAAACAATACAGTACCGGGGAGCTGTTTTTT
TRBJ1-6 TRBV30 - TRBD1 CAWSPGQGNPLHF TGTGCCTGGAGTCCGGGACAGGGGAATCCCCTCCACTTT
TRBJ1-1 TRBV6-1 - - CASTGTRNTEAFF TGTGCCAGCACCGGGACAAGAAACACTGAAGCTTTCTTT
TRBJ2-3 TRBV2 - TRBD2 CASGGEGTDTQYF TGTGCCAGCGGCGGGGAGGGAACAGATACGCAGTATTTT
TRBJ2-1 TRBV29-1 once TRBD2 CSAGGRGAANEQFF TGCAGCGCCGGGGGGCGGGGGGCCGCCAATGAGCAGTTCTTC
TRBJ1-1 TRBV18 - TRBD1 CASSPWTGGVRAEAFF TGTGCCAGCTCACCGTGGACAGGGGGCGTCCGGGCTGAAGCTTTCTTT